This entry concerns a single T cell receptor beta chain. Its antigen is unknown. This specimen comes from a study of post-analysis software for immune sequencing data. Study overall: Relapsing-remitting, secondary progressive and progressive-relapsing multiple sclerosis courses were included.

The study, taken as a whole, reports: TRBV5-6, TRBV5-1 and TRBV20-1 belonged to a set of five TRBV segments that were more frequent in patients than controls. F-measure co-clustering was strong for batch-matched samples. In multiple sclerosis, normalized Chao1 diversity was significantly below that of controls.

Germline V gene data show CDR1 as SNHLY and CDR2 as FYNNEI. This CDR3 comprises 19 residues. Unique molecular identifiers were built into the TCR beta cDNA libraries. TCRdb used MiXCR to reprocess the PCR reads, holding one entry per CDR3 protein. This table holds a few hundred thousand distinct CDR3 sequences, more than 30% found once. The sequencing input was blood. The source of this sequence is a girl aged 2 to 10 with multiple sclerosis. The chain employs TRBV2 and TRBJ2-7; 9 bases map to TRBD1. TRBJ2-5 explains the end of the DNA better; the J call may be wrong. For the CDR3, the DNA is TGTGCCAGCAGTGACCCCCTGGACAGGGGTGAGACGTGGGGTGAGACCCAGTACTTC. This sequence encodes CASSDPLDRGETWGETQYF.